This note documents a single T cell receptor beta chain sequence. These data belong to a study of CD8+CD57+ T cells in acquired aplastic anemia. Genomic DNA acted as the template from which TCR beta VDJ combination and CDR3 sequence profiling were carried out. TCRdb ran MiXCR on the reads and lists one entry per CDR3 protein. Of about 120,000 distinct CDR3 sequences in the sample, about 60% were seen once. V was pared by 4 bases and J by 2 bases, with 5 bases of the junction left unmatched. This CDR3 spans 13 amino acids. Germline V gives CDR1 DFQATT, CDR2 SNEGSKA (reference sequence). Before being chosen for sequencing, patients had shown CD8+CD57+ cell expansion by flow cytometry.

The source of this sequence is a human donor with aplastic anemia. Sample: sorted CD4+, CD8+, or CD8+CD57+ T cells (not recorded which) from PBMCs. The V and J genes are TRBV20-1 and TRBJ2-7; TRBD1 agrees at 7 bases. The CDR3 spells CSAIDRDTYEQYV. CDR3 DNA: TGCAGTGCTATCGACAGGGATACCTACGAGCAGTACGTC.